This T cell receptor beta chain derives from a study of T cell repertoires in cytomegalovirus infection. Study-level information: Public signatures in TCR beta pointed to CMV infection and matching HLA type. Overall study findings and caveats: CMV-specific TCR beta clonotypes restricted by HLA-C were the ones dominating the ex vivo response. Of the TCR beta families, the public ones yielded a cumulative frequency that identified carriers of CMV plus the relevant HLA.

Notes on this clonotype: What it binds is unknown.

One entry per CDR3 protein results from TCRdb running MiXCR on the reads. Counted here are around 330,000 distinct CDR3 sequences, under 20% occurring once; the ten biggest clones make up about 12%. Looked up from germline, CDR1 is SGHDT and CDR2 is YYEEEE. Losses at the gene ends were 1 base for V and 0 bases for J; bases not matched to a gene: 6. This CDR3 spans 16 amino acids. The sample consisted of PBMCs. The TCR comes from a human donor in good health (CMV status not recorded). Some clones in this sample may be carry-over from other donors' samples. The chain has TRBV5-6 and TRBJ1-1, with TRBD1 matching over 7 bases. The CDR3 nucleotides are TGTGCCAGCAGCTTGAGGCAGGGGGTAATGAACACTGAAGCTTTCTTT. Protein sequence: CASSLRQGVMNTEAFF.